This T cell receptor beta chain was found in a study of Tregs in tolerant kidney transplant recipients (dated by TCRdb to the late 2010s). As for the study more broadly: Other Treg samples came from an approximately 3-day mixed lymphocyte reaction with belatacept, some followed by a roughly five-day donor restimulation, before sorting recipient CD4+CD25+CD127- cells. Antibodies distinguished recipient from donor cells when sorting primary belatacept mixed lymphocyte reaction cultures. The study applied TCRbeta sequencing to find donor-specific regulatory T cells before combined kidney and bone marrow transplantation and then followed those same cells after transplant. Several methods of expanding Tregs specific for an allogeneic donor were compared by TCRbeta repertoire sequencing in 3 healthy controls.

As to this clone: Its antigen remains unidentified. No base-level quality is on record; no much larger clone is a single base apart.

The germline V gene (reference sequence) provides CDR1 SEHNR and CDR2 FQNEAQ. From cysteine to phenylalanine, the CDR3 is 13 amino acids long. Here the CDR3 DNA is all that survives: 39 bases in frame from base 1. After removal of 3 bases from V and 4 bases from J, the junction retains 2 bases not matched to a gene. For TCRbeta CDR3 sequencing, genomic DNA from the sorted cells was extracted using the QIAGEN DNeasy Blood and Tissue Kit. High-throughput TCRbeta CDR3 sequencing, including PCR amplification with bias correction and internal controls, was performed commercially through immunoSEQ. For the original study's pipeline: A unique productive TCRbeta sequence was defined by the CDR3 nucleotide sequence when primers matched, and otherwise by the CDR3 amino acid sequence together with the Vbeta and Jbeta genes. Sequences were defined as donor-reactive when expanded at least 5-fold in CFSE-low cells versus unstimulated cells and present at a frequency of at least 0.01% in CFSE-low cells. Jensen-Shannon divergence, calculated on the top 100 TCRbeta sequences ranked by frequency, was used to quantify repertoire divergence. For samples with multiple sequencing runs, sorting error was corrected separately for each run before the runs were pooled. TCRdb stores this immuneACCESS table with in-frame sequences only. Part of the clones is absent; in the studies checked, under half of the shortfall reflects unresolved V genes, and no reason is known for the rest. V, J and clone size are those of that table, while D and trimming were read from the DNA. Here the sample has more than 25,000 clones; 82% occur a single time. Around 2.3% of the sample belongs to the ten largest clones.

Healthy control blood was obtained either as purchased buffy coats or from healthy volunteers. Healthy control blood was separated into PBMCs by Ficoll density gradient and cryopreserved, and patient PBMCs were collected both before and after transplant. Study-level results and caveats: Because the study included only a small number of patients, the results must be confirmed in larger populations and under other immunosuppression protocols. Biological reproducibility was not examined directly, but technical replication error appeared to be minimal. The most biologically relevant and donor-specific TCRbeta repertoire appeared to be identified by expanding Tregs with activated donor B cells.

This chain is built from TRBV7-9 and TRBJ1-2; 7 of the junction bases match TRBD1. Material for sequencing was Tregs from blood cultured with allogeneic cells. This clonotype originated in a human donor in good health. The encoded CDR3 is CASSFRDSYGYTF. The base sequence is TGTGCCAGCAGCTTCCGGGACAGCTATGGCTACACCTTC.